This T cell receptor beta chain was sequenced for a study of OX40 agonist ivuxolimab in advanced cancers. Study details: It was ivuxolimab, an agonistic anti-OX40 (CD134) antibody, that patients were treated with.

Between the trimmed V and J ends, which lost 3 bases and 5 bases, there was a span of 8 bases. This CDR3 spans 13 amino acids. Per the germline V gene, CDR1 is MGHRA and CDR2 is YSYEKL. Whole-study findings and limits: Relative to CD4+ cells, CD8+ T cells on average had more expanded clones.

On this clone: Antigen unknown.

Sequencing used immunoSEQ multiplex PCR; TCRdb keeps in-frame clones, though not all of them. The table includes tens of thousands of clones, around 93% detected once. The sample in question was CD4+ or CD8+ T cells sorted from blood, obtained in a trial of the OX40 agonist ivuxolimab. The chain joins TRBV4-1 to TRBJ2-1; D gene uncertain. This clonotype was obtained from an adult with an advanced solid tumor such as melanoma, head and neck, liver or kidney cancer. As DNA, the CDR3 is TGCGCCAGCAGCCATGTTACTAACAATGAGCAGTTCTTC. Amino acid sequence: CASSHVTNNEQFF.